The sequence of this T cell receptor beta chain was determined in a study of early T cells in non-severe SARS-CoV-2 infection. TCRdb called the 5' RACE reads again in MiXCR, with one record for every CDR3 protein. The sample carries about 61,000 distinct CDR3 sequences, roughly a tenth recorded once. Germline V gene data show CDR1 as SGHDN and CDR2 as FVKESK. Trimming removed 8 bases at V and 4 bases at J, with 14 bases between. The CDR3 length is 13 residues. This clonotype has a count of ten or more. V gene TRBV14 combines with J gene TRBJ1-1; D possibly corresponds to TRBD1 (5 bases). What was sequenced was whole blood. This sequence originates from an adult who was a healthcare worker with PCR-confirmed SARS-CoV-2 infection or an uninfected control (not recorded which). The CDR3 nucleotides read TGTGCCAGCCGGATGAACGGGGGCACTGAAGCTTTCTTT. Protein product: CASRMNGGTEAFF.